This T cell receptor beta chain is drawn from a study of regulatory T cells in long-lasting Graves disease. With 6 bases removed from V and 0 bases from J, the gap between germline ends came to 15 bases. Germline CDR1 and CDR2: DFQATT and SNEGSKA (reference sequence). This CDR3 comprises 15 residues. Arm-PCR of CDR3 regions and iRepertoire HTBI primers were the basis on which TCR beta libraries were built. TCRdb ran MiXCR on the multiplex PCR reads and lists one entry per CDR3 protein. The repertoire has approximately 350,000 distinct CDR3 sequences, about 17% of them found once; the top ten carry 20% to 25%. The time point here: newly diagnosed GD, antithyroid drugs for less than 3 months. PBMC RNA was the source of the TCR library. This sample was shared with a second study, whose subject was T cells in Graves' hyperthyroidism and ophthalmopathy. That source adds: Blood also showed most of the thyroid clonotypes that were expanded above 0.001.

The V gene is TRBV20-1, the J gene TRBJ2-1, with TRBD2 as a possible D gene (6 bases). The material sequenced was peripheral blood mononuclear cells (PBMCs), taken at new diagnosis, from a patient treated with antithyroid drugs. This TCR was recovered from a woman aged 18-29 years with Graves disease. CDR3 region: CSAPPGESSYNEQFF. The CDR3 coding sequence is TGCAGTGCCCCTCCGGGGGAGAGCTCCTACAATGAGCAGTTCTTC.